These T cell receptor beta chains were read from a single sample in a study of T cells in Graves' hyperthyroidism and ophthalmopathy. TCRdb re-derived calls from the multiplex PCR reads in MiXCR, one entry per CDR3 protein. The data hold fewer than 650,000 distinct CDR3 sequences, with around 14% observed a single time. Sequences were obtained from blood. The origin of the receptors is a woman in her late teens or twenties with Graves' ophthalmopathy. Both conserved end residues are part of each CDR3. The order of the fields is J gene, D gene, clone size, V gene, CDR3 protein, CDR3 DNA. A D gene is named only where the DNA matches it firmly. Where a row states a size, it is once, few, many or the class of an expanded clone; other rows omit it.

TRBJ2-1 | TRBD1 | many | TRBV28 | CASKDRGVFYEQFF | TGTGCCAGTAAGGACAGGGGGGTTTTTTATGAGCAGTTCTTC
TRBJ2-2 | TRBD1 | few | TRBV3-1 | CASSQTGGGAGELFF | TGTGCCAGCAGCCAGACAGGGGGCGGGGCCGGGGAGCTGTTTTTT
TRBJ1-5 | - | many | TRBV9 | CASSVAGSGNQPQHF | TGTGCCAGCAGCGTAGCAGGGTCAGGCAATCAGCCCCAGCATTTT
TRBJ1-5 | - | few | TRBV29-1 | CSVEEGAGGNQPQHF | TGCAGCGTTGAAGAGGGGGCAGGCGGAAATCAGCCCCAGCATTTT
TRBJ2-1 | TRBD2 | many | TRBV3-1 | CASSPVLAGRNEQFF | TGTGCCAGCAGCCCCGTACTAGCGGGGAGGAATGAGCAGTTCTTC
TRBJ1-5 | - | - | TRBV10-3 | CAISDGLSTAQHF | TGTGCCATCAGTGATGGGTTGAGTACGGCCCAGCATTTT
TRBJ1-5 | - | - | TRBV19 | CASKTYGDTNNPPQHF | TGTGCCAGTAAGACTTACGGGGACACGAACAATCCGCCCCAGCATTTT
TRBJ2-1 | TRBD2 | many | TRBV20-1 | CSAKPSSGRSVNEQFF | TGCAGTGCGAAGCCGAGCAGCGGGAGGTCGGTAAATGAGCAGTTCTTC
TRBJ2-7 | - | many | TRBV7-8 | CASSLRADLLGVYEQYF | TGTGCCAGCAGCTTAAGGGCAGATCTACTGGGGGTTTACGAGCAGTACTTC
TRBJ1-2 | - | many | TRBV7-8 | CASTLRGVNYGYTF | TGTGCCAGCACCCTTAGGGGGGTGAACTATGGCTACACCTTC
TRBJ2-7 | - | many | TRBV4-3 | CASSQDRYRFEQYF | TGCGCCAGCAGCCAAGATAGGTATCGGTTCGAGCAGTACTTC
TRBJ2-7 | - | few | TRBV28 | CASSLSEYRVGQYF | TGTGCCAGCAGTTTATCGGAATACAGGGTAGGGCAGTACTTC
TRBJ2-1 | - | many | TRBV6-2/TRBV6-3 | CASRAGNYNEQFF | TGTGCCAGCAGGGCCGGTAACTACAATGAGCAGTTCTTC
TRBJ1-1 | - | - | TRBV2 | CASTQTEAFF | TGTGCCAGCACCCAGACTGAAGCTTTCTTT
TRBJ2-7 | - | - | TRBV15 | CATSRGGREQYF | TGTGCCACCAGCAGAGGAGGGCGCGAGCAGTACTTC
TRBJ1-2 | - | many | TRBV18 | CASSLSDSTNYGYTF | TGTGCCAGCTCGTTATCGGACAGCACTAACTATGGCTACACCTTC
TRBJ2-6 | - | few | TRBV20-1 | CSAPGIQGFSGANVLTF | TGCAGTGCCCCGGGGATACAGGGTTTCTCTGGGGCCAACGTCCTGACTTTC
TRBJ1-2 | - | - | TRBV20-1 | CSARGQGGGYGYTF | TGCAGTGCTAGAGGCCAGGGCGGTGGCTATGGCTACACCTTC
TRBJ2-7 | TRBD2 | - | TRBV6-5 | CASSWTSGSYKQYF | TGTGCCAGCAGTTGGACTAGCGGATCCTACAAGCAGTACTTC
TRBJ1-5 | - | many | TRBV2 | CASSYRYSNQPQHF | TGTGCCAGCAGTTACAGGTATAGCAATCAGCCCCAGCATTTT
TRBJ2-4 | TRBD2 | - | TRBV18 | CASSPAGGLYF | TGTGCCAGCTCACCAGCGGGGGGGCTCTACTTC
TRBJ2-3 | - | many | TRBV11-3 | CASSFLRARTDTQYF | TGTGCCAGCAGCTTCTTACGTGCCCGGACAGATACGCAGTATTTT
TRBJ2-5 | - | few | TRBV20-1 | CSAQSLTGNKETQYF | TGCAGTGCCCAATCCCTTACAGGGAACAAAGAGACCCAGTACTTC
TRBJ1-4 | TRBD1 | many | TRBV18 | CASSPRTGTNEKLFF | TGTGCCAGCTCACCACGGACAGGGACTAATGAAAAACTGTTTTTT
TRBJ2-3 | - | - | TRBV7-6 | CASSLAVGGRGTDTQYF | TGTGCCAGCAGCTTAGCGGTTGGGGGCCGGGGCACAGATACGCAGTATTTT
TRBJ2-2 | TRBD2 | few | TRBV19 | CASSIHPLAEVGELFF | TGTGCCAGTAGTATTCACCCACTAGCGGAGGTCGGGGAGCTGTTTTTT
TRBJ2-3 | TRBD2 | many | TRBV10-3 | CAISGGTSGTDTQYF | TGTGCCATCAGTGGGGGGACTAGCGGCACAGATACGCAGTATTTT
TRBJ2-3 | - | - | TRBV27 | CAGRMDPLSADTQYF | TGTGCCGGCAGAATGGACCCCCTTTCGGCAGATACGCAGTATTTT
TRBJ1-1 | TRBD1 | many | TRBV5-4 | CASSLVEGASEAFF | TGTGCCAGCAGCTTGGTAGAGGGGGCTTCCGAAGCTTTCTTT
TRBJ1-4 | TRBD1 | few | TRBV4-1 | CASSPRRDREEKLFF | TGCGCCAGCAGCCCTCGCCGGGACAGGGAGGAAAAACTGTTTTTT
TRBJ1-1 | - | many | TRBV7-9 | CASSLGWRSRPSEAFF | TGTGCCAGCAGCTTAGGGTGGAGAAGCCGACCTTCCGAAGCTTTCTTT
TRBJ1-3 | - | - | TRBV6-2/TRBV6-3 | CASTPTGPRIGNTIYF | TGTGCCAGCACCCCGACAGGCCCACGGATAGGAAACACCATATATTTT
TRBJ2-5 | TRBD1 | few | TRBV5-1 | CASSLGTGQGQETQYF | TGCGCCAGCAGCTTGGGTACGGGACAGGGCCAAGAGACCCAGTACTTC
TRBJ1-1 | TRBD1 | many | TRBV20-1 | CSADGQGEAFF | TGCAGTGCTGACGGACAGGGGGAAGCTTTCTTT
TRBJ2-1 | TRBD2 | - | TRBV28 | CASSSPSASGRAGEQFF | TGTGCCAGCAGTTCCCCTTCGGCGAGCGGGAGGGCTGGTGAGCAGTTCTTC
TRBJ2-7 | - | many | TRBV27 | CASSWIGSSYEQYF | TGTGCCAGCAGTTGGATCGGCAGCTCCTACGAGCAGTACTTC
TRBJ2-7 | TRBD2 | many | TRBV20-1 | CSASRTSGLYEQYF | TGCAGTGCTAGTCGGACTAGCGGGTTATACGAGCAGTACTTC
TRBJ1-5 | - | many | TRBV10-1 | CASSEWTPSNQPQHF | TGCGCCAGCAGTGAGTGGACACCCAGCAATCAGCCCCAGCATTTT
TRBJ2-3 | TRBD2 | - | TRBV11-2 | CASSSLRGGPDTQYF | TGTGCCAGCAGCTCCCTTAGGGGAGGGCCGGATACGCAGTATTTT
TRBJ2-7 | TRBD2 | many | TRBV7-2 | CASSFRGRAPYEQYF | TGTGCCAGCAGCTTCCGCGGGAGGGCCCCCTACGAGCAGTACTTC
TRBJ2-5 | - | many | TRBV19 | CASSLQGYRGRPEETQYF | TGTGCCAGTAGTCTACAGGGGTATCGCGGGAGGCCCGAAGAGACCCAGTACTTC
TRBJ2-7 | TRBD2 | - | TRBV20-1 | CSARPTSGTYEQYF | TGCAGTGCTAGGCCAACTAGCGGGACCTACGAGCAGTACTTC
TRBJ2-7 | - | - | TRBV9 | CASSPRQGSGRTTYEQYF | TGTGCCAGCAGCCCGAGGCAGGGTAGCGGTAGGACTACCTACGAGCAGTACTTC
TRBJ2-7 | TRBD1 | many | TRBV7-9 | CASSLEQGIVYEQYF | TGTGCCAGCAGCTTAGAACAGGGGATTGTTTACGAGCAGTACTTC
TRBJ1-3 | - | few | TRBV6-1 | CASSPGWGGDSGNTIYF | TGTGCCAGCAGTCCCGGGTGGGGCGGAGACTCTGGAAACACCATATATTTT
TRBJ1-2 | TRBD1 | - | TRBV27 | CASSEGQGADYGYTF | TGTGCCAGCAGTGAAGGACAGGGGGCGGACTATGGCTACACCTTC
TRBJ2-5 | - | many | TRBV7-9 | CASSSLSQETQYF | TGTGCCAGCAGCTCACTCTCCCAAGAGACCCAGTACTTC
TRBJ2-7 | TRBD2 | - | TRBV3-1 | CASSPMSGRSDYEQYF | TGTGCCAGCAGCCCTATGAGCGGGAGATCTGATTACGAGCAGTACTTC